Presented here are 18 T cell receptor beta chains from one specimen sequenced in a study of cytomegalovirus exposure and HLA in healthy donors. PCR was performed using 60 Vbeta and 13 Jbeta primers. Only in-frame clones appear in the TCRdb table, and some are missing; sequencing was by immunoSEQ multiplex PCR. Its listing shows 100,000 to 150,000 clones. The sample taken for sequencing was PBMCs. These receptors all stem from a woman between 40 and 50 years old in good health and CMV-seronegative.

The gene calls are TRBV29-1 and TRBJ1-1; maybe TRBD1 (6 bases). V shed 3 bases and J shed 1 base, with 6 bases lying between them. There are 12 residues in the CDR3. CDR1 and CDR2 (germline): SQVTM, ANQGSEA. CDR3 DNA: TGCAGCGTTGACAGGGGGAACACTGAAGCTTTCTTT. Protein sequence: CSVDRGNTEAFF.

The V call is TRBV6-1, the J call TRBJ2-5; D is uncertain. This CDR3 is built from 14 residues. The germline gives CDR1 MNHNS, CDR2 SASEGT. The V gene lost 4 bases and the J gene lost 0 bases, with 9 bases spanning the gap. The CDR3 bases are TGTGCCAGCAGTGCAACACCGTACCAAGAGACCCAGTACTTC. Protein: CASSATPYQETQYF.

The chain is built from TRBV7-6 and TRBJ1-2; 11 bases align to TRBD1. CDR3 size: 13 residues. Germline assignment: CDR1 SGHVS and CDR2 FNYEAQ. Germline trimming cut 5 bases from V and 6 bases from J; bases unmatched to any gene: 2. Here the CDR3 DNA reads TGTGCCAGCAGCGGGACAGGGGGAGATGGCTACACCTTC. This encodes CASSGTGGDGYTF.

V and J are TRBV4-1 and TRBJ1-5; D remains ambiguous. CDR1 MGHRA and CDR2 YSYEKL come from the germline V gene. The length of the CDR3 is 19 residues. The V end was cut by 4 bases, the J end by 0 bases, with 22 bases between. In DNA, the CDR3 is TGCGCCAGCAGCCCAAGTATAGATAGGTGGGCTTATAGCAATCAGCCCCAGCATTTT. It encodes CASSPSIDRWAYSNQPQHF.

Note on this clone: An end of the junction does not agree with germline; a read error may underlie this. Other DNA sequences in the sample encode the same CDR3. The rearrangement uses TRBV2 and TRBJ1-1, with 10 bases lining up with TRBD1. This CDR3 is built from 13 residues. The germline V gene encodes CDR1 SNHLY and CDR2 FYNNEI. CDR3 DNA: TGTGCCAGCAAAGGGACAGGGGACACTGAGGCTTTCTTT. This translates into CASKGTGDTEAFF.

This chain links TRBV9 with TRBJ2-2; tentative D call: TRBD2 (7 bases). V was cut by 3 bases and J by 2 bases, with 11 bases left in between. CDR3 length: 15 residues. Per germline, CDR1 SGDLS and CDR2 YYNGEE. CDR3 in amino acids: CASSERGGNTGELFF. CDR3 nucleotides: TGTGCCAGCAGCGAGAGGGGGGGAAACACCGGGGAGCTGTTTTTT.

The chain carries TRBV10-3 and TRBJ1-6; the match to TRBD1 covers 10 bases. This CDR3 is built from 14 residues. V was clipped by 5 bases and J by 8 bases; unmatched bases: 3. Germline V gene lookup returns CDR1 ENHRY and CDR2 SYGVKD. The chain's CDR3 is CAISSGQGDSPLHF. CDR3 nucleotide sequence: TGTGCCATCAGTTCCGGACAGGGGGATTCACCCCTCCACTTT.

The chain combines TRBV7-9 with TRBJ1-4; D is unclear. The V gene lost 5 bases and the J gene lost 2 bases, with 15 bases spanning the gap. Germline V gives CDR1 SEHNR, CDR2 FQNEAQ (reference sequence). This CDR3 spans 16 amino acids. The CDR3 here is CASSPLLSGTNEKLFF. The CDR3 DNA follows: TGTGCCAGCAGCCCCCTCTTGAGCGGGACTAATGAAAAACTGTTTTTT. Looking up the rest from reference TRBV7-9 and TRBJ1-4 gives the full variable domain: DTGVSQNPRHKITKRGQNVTFRCDPISEHNRLYWYRQTLGQGPEFLTYFQNEAQLEKSRLLSDRFSAERPKGSFSTLEIQRTEQGDSAMYLCASSPLLSGTNEKLFFGSGTQLSVL.

The CDR3 bases are TGTGCCAGCAGCCCCAGTTCTGGCTACACCTTC. Its translation is CASSPSSGYTF. The chain uses TRBV7-2 and TRBJ1-2; D is uncertain. Between the trimmed V and J ends, which lost 5 bases and 7 bases, there was a span of 8 bases. Germline CDR1 is SGHTA and CDR2 is FQGNSA. This CDR3 is built from 11 residues.

V usage is TRBV28 and J usage is TRBJ2-5, with TRBD2 as a possible D gene (6 bases). There are 14 residues in the CDR3. V was trimmed by 4 bases and J by 6 bases, leaving 15 bases between them. Germline assignment: CDR1 MDHEN and CDR2 SYDVKM. DNA for the CDR3: TGTGCCAGCAGTTCAATAGCGGACGTGAAGACCCAGTACTTC. Encoded protein: CASSSIADVKTQYF.

This chain joins TRBV5-1 and TRBJ1-3, with no clear D. The CDR3 sequence is 14 residues long. Deletions cut 4 bases from V and 8 bases from J, with 16 bases between. Germline loops: CDR1 SGHRS, CDR2 YFSETQ. For the CDR3, the DNA is TGCGCCAGCAGCGACCCGGATCCTCGGGACACCATATATTTT. Amino acids: CASSDPDPRDTIYF. Variable domain in full (rest from reference TRBV5-1 and TRBJ1-3): KAGVTQTPRYLIKTRGQQVTLSCSPISGHRSVSWYQQTPGQGLQFLFEYFSETQRNKGNFPGRFSGRQFSNSRSEMNVSTLELGDSALYLCASSDPDPRDTIYFGEGSWLTVV.

This rearrangement joins TRBV7-2 to TRBJ1-5; TRBD1 agrees at 7 bases. This CDR3 has 13 amino acids. Germline V gene data show CDR1 as SGHTA and CDR2 as FQGNSA. V gave up 5 bases and J gave up 4 bases; unmatched junction bases: 2. CDR3 bases: TGTGCCAGCAGCCAACAGGGGAATCAGCCCCAGCATTTT. Its translation: CASSQQGNQPQHF.

The rearrangement links TRBV6-5 to TRBJ1-1, with D maybe TRBD1 (6 bases). This CDR3 is built from 14 residues. CDR1 and CDR2 (germline): MNHEY, SVGAGI. Trimming pared 6 bases from V and 0 bases from J, leaving 11 bases between. CDR3 DNA: TGTGCCAGCAGGGCGACAGGCATGAACACTGAAGCTTTCTTT. Residues: CASRATGMNTEAFF.

In DNA form, the CDR3 reads TGTGCCAGCAGTTCCCCCGACAGGGGGGGTCAAGAGACCCAGTACTTC. It codes for CASSSPDRGGQETQYF. The rearrangement joins TRBV6-6 to TRBJ2-5; 9 bases are a match to TRBD1. V shed 4 bases and J 2 bases; nucleotides not matched to a gene: 8. The CDR3 runs 16 residues. Per the germline V gene, CDR1 is MNHNY and CDR2 is SVGAGI (reference sequence).

The chain has TRBV7-8 and TRBJ2-3, with 9 bases matching TRBD2. Germline CDR1 is SGHVS and CDR2 is FQNEAQ. The CDR3 extends over 18 amino acids. V lost 4 bases, J lost 0 bases, and 11 bases stayed unmatched. The CDR3 is CASSYSGASGASTDTQYF. The CDR3 nucleotides are TGTGCCAGCAGCTATAGTGGGGCTAGCGGGGCTAGCACAGATACGCAGTATTTT.

The J gene is TRBJ2-2, the V gene TRBV2; 7 nucleotides match TRBD1. Losses at the gene ends were 10 bases for V and 2 bases for J; bases not matched to a gene: 7. There are 14 residues in the CDR3. Germline V gene sequence: CDR1 SNHLY, CDR2 FYNNEI. The CDR3 DNA sequence: TGTGCCACTAAAGACAGGGTTAACACCGGGGAGCTGTTTTTT. The encoded protein is CATKDRVNTGELFF. The full variable domain, its missing parts supplied by reference TRBV2 and TRBJ2-2, is EPEVTQTPSHQVTQMGQEVILRCVPISNHLYFYWYRQILGQKVEFLVSFYNNEISEKSEIFDDQFSVERPDGSNFTLKIRSTKLEDSAMYFCATKDRVNTGELFFGEGSRLTVL.

The chain links TRBV5-6 to TRBJ2-2; D unresolved. V lost 2 bases to trimming and J lost 1 base, with 12 bases between them. CDR1 SGHDT and CDR2 YYEEEE come from the germline V gene. The CDR3 is 16 residues long. This CDR3 reads CASSFRFAGNTGELFF. CDR3 in DNA: TGTGCCAGCAGCTTTAGGTTTGCAGGGAACACCGGGGAGCTGTTTTTT. Full variable domain (outside the CDR3, taken from reference TRBV5-6 and TRBJ2-2): DAGVTQSPTHLIKTRGQQVTLRCSPKSGHDTVSWYQQALGQGPQFIFQYYEEEERQRGNFPDRFSGHQFPNYSSELNVNALLLGDSALYLCASSFRFAGNTGELFFGEGSRLTVL.

The gene calls are TRBV5-8 and TRBJ2-2; TRBD1 agrees at 11 bases. The V and J ends lost 5 bases and 4 bases, in that order; junction bases with no gene match: 1. There are 14 residues in the CDR3. Germline V CDR1 and CDR2: SGHTS, YDEGEE. This CDR3 is CASRGTGGTGELFF. Written as DNA, the CDR3 is TGTGCCAGCAGAGGGACAGGGGGCACCGGGGAGCTGTTTTTT.